The 8 T cell receptor beta chains below all came from one sample that was sequenced in a study of CD8 T cells in ankylosing spondylitis. MiXCR, applied by TCRdb to the 5' RACE reads, yields one record per CDR3 protein. The sample shows approximately 290,000 distinct CDR3 sequences, 20% to 25% of them seen only once. The specimen was blood, either unsorted or a sorted T cell fraction (not recorded which). Every receptor here comes from a female donor with ankylosing spondylitis or in good health (not recorded which).

The V call is TRBV6-1, the J call TRBJ2-1, with TRBD2 matching over 7 bases. J lost 4 bases, V lost 8 bases, and 8 bases had no gene match. The CDR3 length is 14 residues. CDR1 MNHNS and CDR2 SASEGT come from the germline V gene. Written as DNA, the CDR3 is TGTGCCAGCGAGGGAGGGCCTACGTACAATGAGCAGTTCTTC. This encodes CASEGGPTYNEQFF.

This chain joins TRBV12-3 or TRBV12-4 and TRBJ2-6; no clear D gene. The CDR3 is 14 amino acids. Trimming removed 7 bases from V and 1 base from J, with 8 bases in between. CDR3 DNA sequence: TGTGCCAGCAAACTTGGGTCTGGGGCCAACGTCCTGACTTTC. Amino acid sequence: CASKLGSGANVLTF.

The chain employs TRBV20-1 and TRBJ1-4; no clear D. Germline loops: CDR1 DFQATT, CDR2 SNEGSKA (reference sequence). CDR3 size: 13 residues. V dropped 5 bases and J dropped 8 bases, with 15 bases sitting between them. CDR3 DNA: TGCAGTGCTCAGCAGTGGGCAGGAGAAAAACTGTTTTTT. Protein product: CSAQQWAGEKLFF.

The chain uses TRBV7-9 and TRBJ2-3, with a tentative D call TRBD1 (5 bases). V was shortened by 3 bases and J by 1 base, with 11 bases between the two germline ends. CDR3 length: 15 residues. Germline V gene sequence: CDR1 SEHNR, CDR2 FQNEAQ (reference sequence). The CDR3 nucleotides read TGTGCCAGCAGCTTTGAGTGGGGCCGCACAGATACGCAGTATTTT. This encodes CASSFEWGRTDTQYF. Drawing the rest from reference TRBV7-9 and TRBJ2-3, the complete variable domain is DTGVSQNPRHKITKRGQNVTFRCDPISEHNRLYWYRQTLGQGPEFLTYFQNEAQLEKSRLLSDRFSAERPKGSFSTLEIQRTEQGDSAMYLCASSFEWGRTDTQYFGPGTRLTVL.

This clonotype was picked up many times. The chain has TRBV29-1 and TRBJ2-5, with 10 bases matching TRBD2. Germline values: CDR1 SQVTM, CDR2 ANQGSEA. V was clipped by 4 bases and J by 5 bases; unmatched bases: 7. CDR3 length: 14 amino acids. CDR3: CSVGASGRSETQYF. In nucleotides, the CDR3 is TGCAGCGTTGGGGCTAGCGGGAGAAGTGAGACCCAGTACTTC.

The chain employs TRBV19 and TRBJ2-5, with D perhaps being TRBD1 or TRBD2 (5 bases each). CDR1 is LNHDA and CDR2 is SQIVND in the germline V gene (reference sequence). The CDR3 has 14 amino acids. Trimming shortened V by 1 base and J by 5 bases, and 11 bases separated the two germline ends. Here the CDR3 reads CASSIAGAGETQYF. CDR3 DNA: TGTGCCAGTAGTATAGCCGGGGCTGGGGAGACCCAGTACTTC.

This clonotype was counted between two and nine times. V and J are TRBV7-2 and TRBJ2-1, with TRBD1 matching over 9 bases. The trim removed 5 bases at V and 6 bases at J, leaving 2 bases unmatched. This CDR3 contains 13 residues. CDR1 and CDR2 from the germline V gene are SGHTA and FQGNSA. The CDR3 reads CASSRTGVNEQFF. The CDR3 DNA sequence: TGTGCCAGCAGCAGGACAGGGGTCAATGAGCAGTTCTTC.

This clonotype showed up just a few times. The gene calls are TRBV7-9 and TRBJ2-1; 9 bases align to TRBD1. Germline V gene data show CDR1 as SEHNR and CDR2 as FQNEAQ (reference sequence). The CDR3 has 16 residues. With V trimmed by 6 bases and J by 6 bases, 12 bases remained unmatched. CDR3 amino acids: CASSPAGTGLANEQFF. The CDR3 coding sequence is TGTGCCAGCAGTCCAGCGGGGACAGGGTTAGCCAATGAGCAGTTCTTC.